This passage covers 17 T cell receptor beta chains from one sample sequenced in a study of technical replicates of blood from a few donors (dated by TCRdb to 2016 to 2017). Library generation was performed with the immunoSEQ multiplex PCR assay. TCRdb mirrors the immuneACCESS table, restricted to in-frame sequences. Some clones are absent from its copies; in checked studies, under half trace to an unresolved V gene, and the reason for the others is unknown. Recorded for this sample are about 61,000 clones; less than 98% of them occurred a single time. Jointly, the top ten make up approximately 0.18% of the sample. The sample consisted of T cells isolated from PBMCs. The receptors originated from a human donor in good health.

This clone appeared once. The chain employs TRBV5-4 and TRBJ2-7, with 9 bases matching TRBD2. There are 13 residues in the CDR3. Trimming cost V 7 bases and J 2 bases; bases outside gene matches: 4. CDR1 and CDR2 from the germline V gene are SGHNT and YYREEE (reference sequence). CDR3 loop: CASGAGGTYEQYF. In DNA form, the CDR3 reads TGTGCCAGCGGAGCGGGGGGAACCTACGAGCAGTACTTC.

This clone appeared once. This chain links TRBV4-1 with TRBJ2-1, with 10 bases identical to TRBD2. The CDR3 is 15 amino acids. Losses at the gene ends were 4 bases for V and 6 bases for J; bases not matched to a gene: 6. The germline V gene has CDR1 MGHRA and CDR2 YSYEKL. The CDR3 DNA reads TGCGCCAGCAGCCTGGGTAGCGGGGGGCCCAATGAGCAGTTCTTC. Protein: CASSLGSGGPNEQFF.

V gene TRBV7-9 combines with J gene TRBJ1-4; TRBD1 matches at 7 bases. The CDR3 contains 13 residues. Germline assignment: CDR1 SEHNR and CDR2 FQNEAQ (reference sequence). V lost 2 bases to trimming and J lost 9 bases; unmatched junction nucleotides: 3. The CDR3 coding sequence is TGTGCCAGCAGCTTAACAGGGGTGCAAAAACTGTTTTTT. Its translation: CASSLTGVQKLFF.

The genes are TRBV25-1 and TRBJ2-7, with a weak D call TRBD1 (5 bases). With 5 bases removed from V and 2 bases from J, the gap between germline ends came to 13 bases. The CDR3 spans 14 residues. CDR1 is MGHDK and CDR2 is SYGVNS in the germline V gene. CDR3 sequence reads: CASSQGSSTYEQYF. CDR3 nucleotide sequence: TGTGCCAGCAGTCAGGGCTCGTCCACCTACGAGCAGTACTTC.

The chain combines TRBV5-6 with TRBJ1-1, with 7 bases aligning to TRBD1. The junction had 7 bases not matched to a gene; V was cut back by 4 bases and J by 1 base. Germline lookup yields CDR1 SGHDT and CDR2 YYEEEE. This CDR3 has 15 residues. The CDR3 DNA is TGTGCCAGCAGCGAACAGGGGATAAGGAACACTGAAGCTTTCTTT. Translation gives CASSEQGIRNTEAFF.

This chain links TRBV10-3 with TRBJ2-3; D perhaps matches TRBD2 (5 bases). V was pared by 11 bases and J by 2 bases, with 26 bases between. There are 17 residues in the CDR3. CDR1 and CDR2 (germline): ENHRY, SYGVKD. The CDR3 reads CASNPERGSAPTDTQYF. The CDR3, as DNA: TGTGCCTCAAACCCGGAAAGAGGGAGTGCGCCCACAGATACGCAGTATTTT.

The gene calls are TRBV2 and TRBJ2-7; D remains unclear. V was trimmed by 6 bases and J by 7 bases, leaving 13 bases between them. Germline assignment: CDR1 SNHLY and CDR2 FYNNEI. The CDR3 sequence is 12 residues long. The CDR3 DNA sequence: TGTGCCAGCAGGTGGCCCGTGAGGGAGCAGTACTTC. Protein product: CASRWPVREQYF.

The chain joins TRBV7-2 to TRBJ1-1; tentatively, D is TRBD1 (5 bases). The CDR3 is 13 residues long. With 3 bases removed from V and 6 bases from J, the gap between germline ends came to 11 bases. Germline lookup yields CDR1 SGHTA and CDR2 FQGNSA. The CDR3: CASSFTQAAEAFF. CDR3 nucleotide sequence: TGTGCCAGCAGCTTCACACAGGCGGCTGAAGCTTTCTTT.

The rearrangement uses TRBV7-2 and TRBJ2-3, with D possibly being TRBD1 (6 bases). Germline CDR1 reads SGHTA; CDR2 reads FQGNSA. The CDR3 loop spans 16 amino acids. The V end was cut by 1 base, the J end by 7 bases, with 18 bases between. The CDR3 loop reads CASSLGGSGERNTQYF. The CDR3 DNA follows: TGTGCCAGCAGCTTAGGCGGGTCAGGGGAAAGGAATACGCAGTATTTT.

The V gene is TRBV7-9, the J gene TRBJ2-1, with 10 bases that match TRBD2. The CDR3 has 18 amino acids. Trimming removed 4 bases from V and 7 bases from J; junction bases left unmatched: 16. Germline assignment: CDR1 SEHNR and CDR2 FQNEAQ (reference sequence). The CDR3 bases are TGTGCCAGCAGCTCTGGAAGACTAAGCGGGAGGGCCCGTAATGAGCAGTTCTTC. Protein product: CASSSGRLSGRARNEQFF. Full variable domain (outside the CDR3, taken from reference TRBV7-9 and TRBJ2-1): DTGVSQNPRHKITKRGQNVTFRCDPISEHNRLYWYRQTLGQGPEFLTYFQNEAQLEKSRLLSDRFSAERPKGSFSTLEIQRTEQGDSAMYLCASSSGRLSGRARNEQFFGPGTRLTVL.

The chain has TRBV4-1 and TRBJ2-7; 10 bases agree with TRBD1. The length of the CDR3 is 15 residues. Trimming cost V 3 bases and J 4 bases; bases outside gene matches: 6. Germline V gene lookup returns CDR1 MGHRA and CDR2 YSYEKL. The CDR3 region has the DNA TGCGCCAGCAGCCAGCTCGGGACAGGGGAATACGAGCAGTACTTC. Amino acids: CASSQLGTGEYEQYF.

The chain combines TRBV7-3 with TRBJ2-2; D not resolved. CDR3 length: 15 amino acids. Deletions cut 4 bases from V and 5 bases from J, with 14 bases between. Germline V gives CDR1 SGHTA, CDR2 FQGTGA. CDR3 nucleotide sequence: TGTGCCAGCAGCTCCGTTCCGGTTCGAACCGGGGAGCTGTTTTTT. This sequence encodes CASSSVPVRTGELFF.

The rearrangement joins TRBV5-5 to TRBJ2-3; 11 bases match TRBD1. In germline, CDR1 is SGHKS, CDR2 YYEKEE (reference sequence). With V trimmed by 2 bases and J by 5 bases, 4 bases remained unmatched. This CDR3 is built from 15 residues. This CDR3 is CASSLGQGAVDTQYF. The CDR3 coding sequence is TGTGCCAGCAGCTTAGGACAGGGGGCGGTAGATACGCAGTATTTT.

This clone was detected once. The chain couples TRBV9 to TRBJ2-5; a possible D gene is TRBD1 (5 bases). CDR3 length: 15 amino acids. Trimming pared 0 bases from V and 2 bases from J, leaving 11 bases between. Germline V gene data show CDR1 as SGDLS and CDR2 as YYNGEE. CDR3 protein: CASSVDETEQETQYF. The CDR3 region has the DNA TGTGCCAGCAGCGTAGACGAGACAGAACAAGAGACCCAGTACTTC.

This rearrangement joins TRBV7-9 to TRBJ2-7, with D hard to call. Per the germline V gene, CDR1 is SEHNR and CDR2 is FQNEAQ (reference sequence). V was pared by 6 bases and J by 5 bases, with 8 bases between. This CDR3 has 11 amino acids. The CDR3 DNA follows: TGTGCCAGCAGTCCATCAGACGAGCAGTACTTC. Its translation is CASSPSDEQYF.

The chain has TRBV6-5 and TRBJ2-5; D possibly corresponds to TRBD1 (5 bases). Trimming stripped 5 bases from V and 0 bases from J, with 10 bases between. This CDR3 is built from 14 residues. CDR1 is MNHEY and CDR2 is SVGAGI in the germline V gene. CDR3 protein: CASSTGEYQETQYF. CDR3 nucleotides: TGTGCCAGCAGTACAGGCGAGTACCAAGAGACCCAGTACTTC.

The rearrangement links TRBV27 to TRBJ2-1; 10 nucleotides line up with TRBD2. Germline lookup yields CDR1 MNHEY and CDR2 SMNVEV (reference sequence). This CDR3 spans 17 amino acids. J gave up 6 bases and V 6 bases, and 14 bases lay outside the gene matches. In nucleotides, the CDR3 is TGTGCCAGCAGCTTCCTAGCGGGAGTTTTGGGCGGCAATGAGCAGTTCTTC. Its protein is CASSFLAGVLGGNEQFF.